One sample yielded the 2 T cell receptor beta chains listed below, sequenced in a study of blood T cell repertoires in COVID-19. Here immunoSEQ multiplex PCR was the method, and the copy in TCRdb shows in-frame clones only, minus some. The data hold roughly 120,000 clones, with 82% observed a single time. The sample taken for sequencing was peripheral blood. Receptors were obtained from a human donor in a cohort sampled during active COVID-19.

The chain is built from TRBV7-2 and TRBJ1-6; no definite D call. Germline CDR1 reads SGHTA; CDR2 reads FQGNSA. V was cut by 1 base and J by 7 bases, with 17 bases left in between. The CDR3 runs to 17 residues. The CDR3 reads CASSLVGRSSQNSPLHF. CDR3 DNA sequence: TGTGCCAGCAGCTTAGTGGGCAGGTCCTCCCAAAATTCACCCCTCCACTTT.

The gene calls are TRBV6-1 and TRBJ1-1, with 12 bases fitting TRBD1. V lost 4 bases, J lost 2 bases, and 5 bases stayed unmatched. Germline loops: CDR1 MNHNS, CDR2 SASEGT. CDR3 length: 16 residues. In DNA, the CDR3 is TGTGCCAGCAGTGCTAGGGACAGGGGGCTTAACACTGAAGCTTTCTTT. Translating it yields CASSARDRGLNTEAFF.